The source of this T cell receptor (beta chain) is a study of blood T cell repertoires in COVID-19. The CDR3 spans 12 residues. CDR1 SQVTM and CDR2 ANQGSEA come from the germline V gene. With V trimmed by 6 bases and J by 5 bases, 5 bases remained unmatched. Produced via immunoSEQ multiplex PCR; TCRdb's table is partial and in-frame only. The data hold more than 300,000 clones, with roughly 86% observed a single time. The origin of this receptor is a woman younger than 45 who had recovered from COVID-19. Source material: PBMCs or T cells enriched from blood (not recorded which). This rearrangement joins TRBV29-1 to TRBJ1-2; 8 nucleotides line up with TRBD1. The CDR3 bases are TGCAGCGTCGACAGGGGATTGTATGGCTACACCTTC. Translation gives CSVDRGLYGYTF.